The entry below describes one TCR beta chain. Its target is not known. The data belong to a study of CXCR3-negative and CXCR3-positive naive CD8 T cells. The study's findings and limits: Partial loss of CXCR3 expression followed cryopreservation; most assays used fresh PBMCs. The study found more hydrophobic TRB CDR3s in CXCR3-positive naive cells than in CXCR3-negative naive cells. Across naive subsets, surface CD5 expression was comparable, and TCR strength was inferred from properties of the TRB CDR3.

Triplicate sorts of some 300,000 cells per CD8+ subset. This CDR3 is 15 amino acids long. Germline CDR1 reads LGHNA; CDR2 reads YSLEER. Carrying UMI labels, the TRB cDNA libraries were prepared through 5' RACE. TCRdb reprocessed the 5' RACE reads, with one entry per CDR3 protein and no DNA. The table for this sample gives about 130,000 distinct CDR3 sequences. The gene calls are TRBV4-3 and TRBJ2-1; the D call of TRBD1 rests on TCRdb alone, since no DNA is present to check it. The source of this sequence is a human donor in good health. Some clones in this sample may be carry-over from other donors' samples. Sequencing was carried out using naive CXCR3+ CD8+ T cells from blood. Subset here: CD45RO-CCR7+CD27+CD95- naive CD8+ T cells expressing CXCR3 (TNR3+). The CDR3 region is CASSPLRYSYNEQFF.